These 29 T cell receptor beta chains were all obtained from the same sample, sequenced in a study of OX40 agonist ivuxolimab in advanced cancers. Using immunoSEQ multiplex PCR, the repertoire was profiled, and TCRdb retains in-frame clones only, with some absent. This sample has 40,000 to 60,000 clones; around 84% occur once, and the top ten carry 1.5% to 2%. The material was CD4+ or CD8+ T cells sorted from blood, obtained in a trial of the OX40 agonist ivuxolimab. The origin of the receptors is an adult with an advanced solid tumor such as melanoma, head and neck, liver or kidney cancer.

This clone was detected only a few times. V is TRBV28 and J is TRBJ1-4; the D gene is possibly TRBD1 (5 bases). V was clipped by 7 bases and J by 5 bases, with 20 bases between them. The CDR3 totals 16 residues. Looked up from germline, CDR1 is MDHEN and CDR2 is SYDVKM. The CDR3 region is CASTTGLLAGNEKLFF. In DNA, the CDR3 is TGTGCCAGCACCACGGGGCTGCTGGCCGGGAATGAAAAACTGTTTTTT.

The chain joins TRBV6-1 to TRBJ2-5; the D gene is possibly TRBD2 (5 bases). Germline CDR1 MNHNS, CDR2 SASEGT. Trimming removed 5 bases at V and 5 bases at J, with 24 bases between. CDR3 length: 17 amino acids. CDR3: CASSKDRPGSERETQYF. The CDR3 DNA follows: TGTGCCAGCAGTAAAGATAGACCGGGATCTGAAAGGGAGACCCAGTACTTC.

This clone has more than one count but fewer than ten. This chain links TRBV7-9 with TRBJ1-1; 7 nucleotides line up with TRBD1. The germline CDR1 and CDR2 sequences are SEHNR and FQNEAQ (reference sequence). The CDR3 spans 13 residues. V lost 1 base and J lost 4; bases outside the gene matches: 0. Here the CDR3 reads CASSLGQGTEAFF. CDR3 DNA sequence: TGTGCCAGCAGCTTAGGACAGGGCACTGAAGCTTTCTTT.

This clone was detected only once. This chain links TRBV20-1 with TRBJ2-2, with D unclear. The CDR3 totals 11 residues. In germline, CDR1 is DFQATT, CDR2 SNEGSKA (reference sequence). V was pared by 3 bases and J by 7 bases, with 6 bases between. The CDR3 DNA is TGCAGTGCTAGCGGCGGCGGGGAGCTGTTTTTT. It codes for CSASGGGELFF.

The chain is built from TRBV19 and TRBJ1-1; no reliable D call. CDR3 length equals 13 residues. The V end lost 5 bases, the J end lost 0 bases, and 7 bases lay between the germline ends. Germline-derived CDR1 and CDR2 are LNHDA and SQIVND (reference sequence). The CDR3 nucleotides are TGTGCCAGTAGTGTCAGAGTGAACACTGAAGCTTTCTTT. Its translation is CASSVRVNTEAFF.

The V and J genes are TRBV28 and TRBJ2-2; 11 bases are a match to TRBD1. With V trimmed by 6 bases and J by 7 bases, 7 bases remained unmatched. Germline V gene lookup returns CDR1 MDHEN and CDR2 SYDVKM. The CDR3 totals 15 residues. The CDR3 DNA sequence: TGTGCCAGCAGGAGGACAGGGGGCGCATTCGGGGAGCTGTTTTTT. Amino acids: CASRRTGGAFGELFF.

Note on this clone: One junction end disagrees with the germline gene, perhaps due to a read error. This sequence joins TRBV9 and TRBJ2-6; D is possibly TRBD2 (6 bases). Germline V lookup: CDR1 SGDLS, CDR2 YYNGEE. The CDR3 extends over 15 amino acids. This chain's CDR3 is CASGVGGSGANVLTF. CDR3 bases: TGTGCCAGCGGCGTGGGGGGCTCTGGGGCCAACGTCCTGACTTTC.

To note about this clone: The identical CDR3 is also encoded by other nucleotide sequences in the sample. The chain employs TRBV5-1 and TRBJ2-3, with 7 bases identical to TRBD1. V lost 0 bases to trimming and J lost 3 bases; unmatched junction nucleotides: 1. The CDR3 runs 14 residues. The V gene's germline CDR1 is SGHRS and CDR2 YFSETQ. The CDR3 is CASSLDRGTDTQYF. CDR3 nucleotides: TGCGCCAGCAGCTTGGACAGGGGAACAGATACGCAGTATTTT.

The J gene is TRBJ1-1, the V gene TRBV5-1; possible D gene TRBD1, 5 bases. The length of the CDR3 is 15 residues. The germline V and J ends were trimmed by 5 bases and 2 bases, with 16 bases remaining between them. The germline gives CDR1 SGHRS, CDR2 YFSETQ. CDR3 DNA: TGCGCCAGCAGTGAGGGATGGGGGAAAAACACTGAAGCTTTCTTT. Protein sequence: CASSEGWGKNTEAFF.

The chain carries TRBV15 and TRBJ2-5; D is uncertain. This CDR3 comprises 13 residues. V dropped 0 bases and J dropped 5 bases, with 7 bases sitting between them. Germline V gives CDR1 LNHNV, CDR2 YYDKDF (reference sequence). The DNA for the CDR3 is TGTGCCACCAGCAGAGAGATGGAGGAGACCCAGTACTTC. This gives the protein CATSREMEETQYF.

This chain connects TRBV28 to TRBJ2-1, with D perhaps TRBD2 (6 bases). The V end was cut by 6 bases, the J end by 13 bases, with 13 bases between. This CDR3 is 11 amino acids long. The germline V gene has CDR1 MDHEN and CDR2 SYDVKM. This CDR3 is CASRAGPHQFF. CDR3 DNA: TGTGCCAGCAGGGCGGGACCACATCAGTTCTTC.

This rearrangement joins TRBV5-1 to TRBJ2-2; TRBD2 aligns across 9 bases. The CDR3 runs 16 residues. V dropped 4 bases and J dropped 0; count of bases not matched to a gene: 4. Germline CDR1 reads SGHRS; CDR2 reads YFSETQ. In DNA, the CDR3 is TGCGCCAGCAGCAGACTAGCGGATACGAACACCGGGGAGCTGTTTTTT. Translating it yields CASSRLADTNTGELFF.

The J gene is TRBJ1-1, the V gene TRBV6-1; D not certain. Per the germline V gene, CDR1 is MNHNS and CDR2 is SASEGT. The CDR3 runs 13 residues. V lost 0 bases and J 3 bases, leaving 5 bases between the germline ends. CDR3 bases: TGTGCCAGCAGTGAAGCGAGGGACACTGAAGCTTTCTTT. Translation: CASSEARDTEAFF.

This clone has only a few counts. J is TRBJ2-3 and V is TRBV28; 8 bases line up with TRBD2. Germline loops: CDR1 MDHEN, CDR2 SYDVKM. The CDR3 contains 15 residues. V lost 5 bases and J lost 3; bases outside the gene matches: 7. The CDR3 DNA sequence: TGTGCCAGCAGTCCGCCTAGCGGGCTAACAGATACGCAGTATTTT. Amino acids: CASSPPSGLTDTQYF.

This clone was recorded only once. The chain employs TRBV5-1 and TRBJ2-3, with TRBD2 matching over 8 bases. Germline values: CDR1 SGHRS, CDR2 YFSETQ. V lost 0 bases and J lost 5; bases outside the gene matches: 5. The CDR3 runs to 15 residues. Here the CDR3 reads CASSLVSGGKDTQYF. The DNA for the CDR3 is TGCGCCAGCAGCTTGGTGAGCGGGGGTAAAGATACGCAGTATTTT. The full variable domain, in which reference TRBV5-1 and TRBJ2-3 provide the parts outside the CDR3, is KAGVTQTPRYLIKTRGQQVTLSCSPISGHRSVSWYQQTPGQGLQFLFEYFSETQRNKGNFPGRFSGRQFSNSRSEMNVSTLELGDSALYLCASSLVSGGKDTQYFGPGTRLTVL.

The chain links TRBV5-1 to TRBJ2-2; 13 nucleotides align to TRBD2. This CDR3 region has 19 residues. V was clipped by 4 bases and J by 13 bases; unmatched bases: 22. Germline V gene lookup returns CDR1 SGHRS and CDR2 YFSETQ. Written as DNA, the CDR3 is TGCGCCAGCAGCACCGGGACTAGCGGGGCCAGCGGTGTAGCGGAGGCGCTGTTTTTT. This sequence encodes CASSTGTSGASGVAEALFF.

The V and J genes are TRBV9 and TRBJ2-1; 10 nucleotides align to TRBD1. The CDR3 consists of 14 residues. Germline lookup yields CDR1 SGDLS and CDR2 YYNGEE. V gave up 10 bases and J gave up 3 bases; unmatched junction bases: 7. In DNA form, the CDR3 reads TGTGCCGGCACGACAGGGGGCCTCTACAATGAGCAGTTCTTC. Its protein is CAGTTGGLYNEQFF.

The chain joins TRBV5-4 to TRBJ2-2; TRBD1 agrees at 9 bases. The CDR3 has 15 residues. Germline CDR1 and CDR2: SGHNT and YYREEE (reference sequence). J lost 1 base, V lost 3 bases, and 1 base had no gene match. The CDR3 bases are TGTGCCAGCAGCTCGGGACAGGGGAACACCGGGGAGCTGTTTTTT. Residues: CASSSGQGNTGELFF. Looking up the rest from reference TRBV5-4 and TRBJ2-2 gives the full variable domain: ETGVTQSPTHLIKTRGQQVTLRCSSQSGHNTVSWYQQALGQGPQFIFQYYREEENGRGNFPPRFSGLQFPNYSSELNVNALELDDSALYLCASSSGQGNTGELFFGEGSRLTVL.

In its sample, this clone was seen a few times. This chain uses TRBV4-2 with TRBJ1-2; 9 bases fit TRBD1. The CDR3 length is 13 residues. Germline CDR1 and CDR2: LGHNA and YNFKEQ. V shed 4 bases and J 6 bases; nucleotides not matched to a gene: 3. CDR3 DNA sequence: TGTGCCAGCAGCCGGACAGGGGCGGATGGCTACACCTTC. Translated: CASSRTGADGYTF.

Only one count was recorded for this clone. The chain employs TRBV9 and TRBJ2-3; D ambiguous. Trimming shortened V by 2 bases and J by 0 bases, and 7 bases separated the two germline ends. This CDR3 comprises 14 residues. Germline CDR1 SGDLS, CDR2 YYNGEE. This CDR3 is CASSVDPSTDTQYF. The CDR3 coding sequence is TGTGCCAGCAGCGTGGATCCTAGCACAGATACGCAGTATTTT.

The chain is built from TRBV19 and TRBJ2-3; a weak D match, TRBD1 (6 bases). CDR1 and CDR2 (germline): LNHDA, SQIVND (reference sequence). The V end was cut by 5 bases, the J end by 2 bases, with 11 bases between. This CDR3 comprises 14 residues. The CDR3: CASSLGQHTDTQYF. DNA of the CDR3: TGTGCCAGTAGTCTCGGACAGCACACAGATACGCAGTATTTT.

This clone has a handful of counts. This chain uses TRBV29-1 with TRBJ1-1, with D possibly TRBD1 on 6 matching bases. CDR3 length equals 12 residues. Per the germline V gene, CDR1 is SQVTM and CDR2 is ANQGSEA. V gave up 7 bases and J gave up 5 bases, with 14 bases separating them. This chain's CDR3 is CSAGQLKTEAFF. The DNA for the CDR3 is TGCAGCGCTGGACAGCTCAAAACTGAAGCTTTCTTT.

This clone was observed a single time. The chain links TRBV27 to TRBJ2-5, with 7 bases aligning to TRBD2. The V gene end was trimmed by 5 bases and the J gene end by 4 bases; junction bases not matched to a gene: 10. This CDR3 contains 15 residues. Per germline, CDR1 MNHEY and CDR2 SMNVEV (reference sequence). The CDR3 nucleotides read TGTGCCAGCAGTACTTGGGAGGGGATAGGAGAGACCCAGTACTTC. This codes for CASSTWEGIGETQYF.

DNA for the CDR3: TGTGCCAGCAGCCGACAGACAACTAATGAAAAACTGTTTTTT. It translates to CASSRQTTNEKLFF. V is TRBV7-9 and J is TRBJ1-4; tentative D call: TRBD1 (5 bases). The germline V gene encodes CDR1 SEHNR and CDR2 FQNEAQ (reference sequence). The CDR3 sequence is 14 residues long. Trimming pared 5 bases from V and 0 bases from J, leaving 7 bases between. The entire variable domain, with the rest obtained from reference TRBV7-9 and TRBJ1-4, is as follows: DTGVSQNPRHKITKRGQNVTFRCDPISEHNRLYWYRQTLGQGPEFLTYFQNEAQLEKSRLLSDRFSAERPKGSFSTLEIQRTEQGDSAMYLCASSRQTTNEKLFFGSGTQLSVL.

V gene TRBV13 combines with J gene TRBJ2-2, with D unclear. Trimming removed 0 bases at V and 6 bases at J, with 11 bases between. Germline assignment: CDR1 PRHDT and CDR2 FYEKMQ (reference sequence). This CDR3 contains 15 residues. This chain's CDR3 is CASSLGYLGSGELFF. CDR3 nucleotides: TGTGCCAGCAGCTTAGGGTATCTGGGATCCGGGGAGCTGTTTTTT.

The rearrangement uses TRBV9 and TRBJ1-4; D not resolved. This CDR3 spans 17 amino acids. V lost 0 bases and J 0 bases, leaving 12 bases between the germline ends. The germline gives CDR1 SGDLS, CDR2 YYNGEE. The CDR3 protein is CASSVVDPRPTNEKLFF. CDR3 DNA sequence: TGTGCCAGCAGCGTAGTTGACCCCCGGCCAACTAATGAAAAACTGTTTTTT.

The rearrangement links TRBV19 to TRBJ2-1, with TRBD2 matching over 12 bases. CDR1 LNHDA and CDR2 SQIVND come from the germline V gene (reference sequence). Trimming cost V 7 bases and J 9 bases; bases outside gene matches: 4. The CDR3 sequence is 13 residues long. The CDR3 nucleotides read TGTGCCAGTACTAGCGGGAGGGCCTTTGAGCAGTTCTTC. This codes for CASTSGRAFEQFF.

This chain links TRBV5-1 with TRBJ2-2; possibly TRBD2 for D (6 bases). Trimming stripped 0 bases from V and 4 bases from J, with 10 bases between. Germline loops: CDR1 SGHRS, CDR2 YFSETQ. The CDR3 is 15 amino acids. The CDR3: CASSLEVGGTGELFF. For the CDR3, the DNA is TGCGCCAGCAGCTTGGAGGTCGGGGGCACCGGGGAGCTGTTTTTT.

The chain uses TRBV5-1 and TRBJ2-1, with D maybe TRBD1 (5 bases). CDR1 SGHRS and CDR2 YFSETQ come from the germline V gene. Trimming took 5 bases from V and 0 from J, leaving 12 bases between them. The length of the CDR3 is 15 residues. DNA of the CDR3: TGCGCCAGCAGACCCGACAGAAGCTCCTACAATGAGCAGTTCTTC. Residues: CASRPDRSSYNEQFF.